This is a list of T cell receptor beta chains from one sample in a study of radiotherapy plus CTLA-4 blockade in lung cancer. Clones were sequenced by immunoSEQ multiplex PCR, and TCRdb holds only the in-frame ones, with some missing. The sample has approximately 57,000 clones; about 80% are singletons. The specimen was peripheral blood, collected from a patient treated with radiotherapy plus ipilimumab. The receptors were sampled from a human donor with non-small cell lung cancer whose response to radiotherapy plus ipilimumab could not be evaluated. The conserved cysteine and the conserved F or W are not part of the CDR3 here.

J gene: TRBJ1-1
V gene: TRBV30
CDR3 protein: AWTRRSTEAF

J gene: TRBJ1-5
V gene: TRBV28
CDR3 protein: ASSRDRNQPQH

J gene: TRBJ2-2
V gene: TRBV5-4
CDR3 protein: ASSLETDTGELF

J gene: TRBJ1-5
V gene: TRBV19
CDR3 protein: ASSIQGALGQPQH

J gene: TRBJ1-3
V gene: TRBV19
CDR3 protein: ASSPVLLRNSGNTIY

J gene: TRBJ2-7
V gene: TRBV4-3
CDR3 protein: ASSPQVPGGGYEQY

J gene: TRBJ1-6
V gene: TRBV5-4
CDR3 protein: ASSLGQVGDSPLH

J gene: TRBJ2-1
V gene: TRBV5-4
CDR3 protein: ASSLVGYEQF

J gene: TRBJ1-1
V gene: TRBV5-4
CDR3 protein: ASSTQGPEAF

J gene: TRBJ2-5
V gene: TRBV5-6
CDR3 protein: ASSSYRLAGELKETQY

J gene: TRBJ2-5
V gene: TRBV7-9
CDR3 protein: ASSLAAGGPETQY

J gene: TRBJ2-5
V gene: TRBV9
CDR3 protein: ASSGGTSQETQY

J gene: TRBJ1-2
V gene: TRBV6-5
CDR3 protein: ASSYRRGLLDYGYT

J gene: TRBJ2-5
V gene: TRBV15
CDR3 protein: ATSRRQRDQETQY